The 17 T cell receptor beta chains presented below share a single source sample, sequenced in a study of blood T cell repertoires in COVID-19 (dated by TCRdb to 2019 to 2021). Receptor libraries were prepared by the immunoSEQ multiplex PCR assay. In TCRdb, the immuneACCESS table is reduced to in-frame sequences with V and J assigned. These tables do not hold every clone; where another copy was compared, an unresolved V gene accounts for under half, and the others remain unexplained. A total of around 250,000 clones appear in this sample, over 75% of them only once. The top ten clones comprise roughly 16% of the sample. Sequencing was done on a sample of PBMCs or T cells enriched from blood (not recorded which). These receptors were collected from a man younger than 35 who had recovered from COVID-19.

V is TRBV13 and J is TRBJ2-7; D uncertain. This CDR3 comprises 11 residues. Germline values: CDR1 PRHDT, CDR2 FYEKMQ (reference sequence). V was cut by 3 bases and J by 6 bases, with 6 bases left in between. CDR3 nucleotides: TGTGCCAGCAGCTTGAACGGCGAGCAGTACTTC. It specifies CASSLNGEQYF.

The gene calls are TRBV9 and TRBJ2-5; the match to TRBD1 covers 7 bases. The CDR3 has 18 amino acids. Per the germline V gene, CDR1 is SGDLS and CDR2 is YYNGEE. V gave up 0 bases and J gave up 2 bases; unmatched junction bases: 13. The CDR3 protein is CASSVGIPLGTAQETQYF. DNA for the CDR3: TGTGCCAGCAGCGTAGGAATCCCCCTTGGGACAGCTCAAGAGACCCAGTACTTC.

This chain connects TRBV6-5 to TRBJ2-1, with 7 nucleotides matching TRBD2. CDR1 MNHEY and CDR2 SVGAGI come from the germline V gene. There are 16 residues in the CDR3. With V trimmed by 4 bases and J by 3 bases, 9 bases remained unmatched. The CDR3 region is CASSSTTSKSYNEQFF. CDR3 sequence (DNA): TGTGCCAGCAGTTCGACGACTAGCAAAAGCTACAATGAGCAGTTCTTC.

This chain connects TRBV19 to TRBJ1-5, with a weak D call TRBD1 (5 bases). This CDR3 region has 17 residues. V was trimmed by 7 bases and J by 0 bases, leaving 19 bases between them. Per germline, CDR1 LNHDA and CDR2 SQIVND (reference sequence). The CDR3 coding sequence is TGTGCCAGTACCAACATCAGGGAAATCCTTAGCAATCAGCCCCAGCATTTT. Amino acid sequence: CASTNIREILSNQPQHF.

In DNA form, the CDR3 reads TGTGCCAGCAGCGAGGGGACAGGGCGGCTCGAGCAGTACTTC. Translating it yields CASSEGTGRLEQYF. The genes are TRBV9 and TRBJ2-7; 9 bases map to TRBD1. The CDR3 is 14 residues long. Germline assignment: CDR1 SGDLS and CDR2 YYNGEE. After removal of 3 bases from V and 6 bases from J, the junction contained 7 bases not matched to a gene.

This clone showed up just once. The V gene is TRBV19, the J gene TRBJ2-2, with a weak D call TRBD1 (5 bases). CDR3 size: 13 residues. CDR1 LNHDA and CDR2 SQIVND come from the germline V gene (reference sequence). The ends were cut back, 6 bases at V and 6 bases at J, with 11 bases in the middle. The CDR3 nucleotides read TGTGCCAGTAGCCAACAGGCCCCCGGGGAGCTGTTTTTT. This gives the protein CASSQQAPGELFF.

This chain links TRBV27 with TRBJ1-2; 10 bases line up with TRBD1. The CDR3 has 12 amino acids. V was clipped by 6 bases and J by 7 bases; unmatched bases: 2. CDR1 and CDR2 (germline): MNHEY, SMNVEV (reference sequence). This chain's CDR3 is CASRTGGGGYTF. CDR3 in DNA: TGTGCCAGCAGGACAGGGGGCGGTGGCTACACCTTC.

The chain couples TRBV5-5 to TRBJ1-5; D uncertain. V was clipped by 0 bases and J by 6 bases, with 7 bases between them. CDR1 is SGHKS and CDR2 is YYEKEE in the germline V gene (reference sequence). CDR3 size: 13 residues. The CDR3 is CASSLGDGQPQHF. In DNA, the CDR3 is TGTGCCAGCAGCTTGGGAGATGGTCAGCCCCAGCATTTT.

The chain carries TRBV11-1 and TRBJ1-1; D is possibly TRBD1 (6 bases). This CDR3 comprises 15 residues. Germline CDR1 SGHAT, CDR2 FQDESV (reference sequence). Trimming removed 6 bases at V and 5 bases at J, with 19 bases between. For the CDR3, the DNA is TGTGCCAGCAGACATAATCAGGGGATTACAACTGAAGCTTTCTTT. Its protein product is CASRHNQGITTEAFF.

This chain uses TRBV12-3 or TRBV12-4 with TRBJ1-2; weak D call: TRBD1 (6 bases). CDR3 length: 13 residues. The ends were cut back, 5 bases at V and 4 bases at J, with 11 bases in the middle. This CDR3 reads CASSPGDIYGYTF. In nucleotides, the CDR3 is TGTGCCAGCAGTCCAGGGGACATCTATGGCTACACCTTC.

This chain links TRBV7-9 with TRBJ2-3; D is uncertain. V gave up 5 bases and J gave up 2 bases, with 14 bases separating them. The germline V gene has CDR1 SEHNR and CDR2 FQNEAQ (reference sequence). CDR3 size: 15 residues. The CDR3 reads CASSHRRGVTDTQYF. The CDR3 DNA is TGTGCCAGCAGCCACCGCCGCGGAGTCACAGATACGCAGTATTTT. Full variable domain (missing parts from reference TRBV7-9 and TRBJ2-3): DTGVSQNPRHKITKRGQNVTFRCDPISEHNRLYWYRQTLGQGPEFLTYFQNEAQLEKSRLLSDRFSAERPKGSFSTLEIQRTEQGDSAMYLCASSHRRGVTDTQYFGPGTRLTVL.

This chain uses TRBV6-6 with TRBJ1-1; 7 bases fit TRBD1. CDR3 length equals 19 residues. J gave up 1 base and V 6 bases, and 20 bases lay outside the gene matches. CDR1 and CDR2 from the germline V gene are MNHNY and SVGAGI (reference sequence). The CDR3 coding sequence is TGTGCCAGCAGCTCTTCTCCCTCTCGACAGGGAAGGGGGAACACTGAAGCTTTCTTT. Protein sequence: CASSSSPSRQGRGNTEAFF.

V is TRBV29-1 and J is TRBJ2-1, with D tentatively TRBD2 (7 bases). The V and J ends lost 4 bases and 8 bases respectively, with 18 bases between them. Germline assignment: CDR1 SQVTM and CDR2 ANQGSEA. CDR3 length equals 14 residues. The CDR3 loop reads CSVVLRGARDEQFF. The DNA for the CDR3 is TGCAGCGTTGTCCTCCGGGGGGCCAGGGATGAGCAGTTCTTC.

The chain employs TRBV28 and TRBJ1-5, with 8 nucleotides matching TRBD1. This CDR3 is 17 amino acids long. Germline-derived CDR1 and CDR2 are MDHEN and SYDVKM. After removal of 8 bases from V and 6 bases from J, the junction contained 18 bases not matched to a gene. CDR3 region: CASRSLIEDREGQPQHF. The CDR3 nucleotides read TGTGCCAGCCGATCCTTAATTGAGGACAGGGAGGGTCAGCCCCAGCATTTT.

The rearrangement links TRBV11-1 to TRBJ1-6; 7 bases fit TRBD1. With 4 bases clipped from V and 8 bases from J, the junction kept 8 bases outside the gene matches. The germline CDR1 and CDR2 sequences are SGHAT and FQDESV (reference sequence). The CDR3 is made up of 15 amino acids. The CDR3 loop reads CASSSRQGPYSPLHF. The CDR3 bases are TGTGCCAGCAGCTCCCGACAGGGACCGTATTCACCCCTCCACTTT.

The J gene is TRBJ1-3, the V gene TRBV15; possibly TRBD1 for D (5 bases). V was trimmed by 8 bases and J by 0 bases, leaving 14 bases between them. The CDR3 runs 15 residues. CDR1 is LNHNV, CDR2 YYDKDF, per germline (reference sequence). The CDR3 DNA reads as TGTGCCACCCGCCCCCGGGGGGACTCTGGAAACACCATATATTTT. As protein: CATRPRGDSGNTIYF.

The chain links TRBV11-2 to TRBJ1-1, with unresolved D. Germline CDR1 is SGHAT and CDR2 is FQNNGV. The CDR3 length is 12 residues. CDR3 protein: CGGGGLNTEAFF. The CDR3 nucleotides read TGTGGGGGTGGAGGGCTGAACACTGAAGCTTTCTTT.